Given below is one T cell receptor (beta chain) in context. 5'RACE template switching produced TCR cDNA carrying a universal primer site and UMIs. Each CDR3 protein is one row after TCRdb ran MiXCR on the 5' RACE reads. The data show about 260,000 distinct CDR3 sequences, with 13% seen just once and roughly 0.5% held by the top ten. The data were taken from a study of T cells after yellow fever vaccination. The CDR3 runs to 14 residues. The germline V gene has CDR1 MNHEY and CDR2 SMNVEV (reference sequence). Between the trimmed V and J ends, which lost 0 bases and 7 bases, there was a span of 12 bases.

The TCR comes from a man aged 25 to 40 who received the YFV17D yellow fever vaccine. The rearrangement joins TRBV27 to TRBJ1-2; D unclear. The material was CD4+ T cells sorted from PBMCs, obtained 45 days after the yellow fever booster vaccination. The CDR3 sequence: CASSLSTGLSGYTF. The CDR3, as DNA: TGTGCCAGCAGTTTATCGACGGGTCTATCTGGCTACACCTTC.